A selection of T cell receptor beta chains follows, all from one sample in a study of response to subunit inactivated influenza vaccine. TCRdb analysed the RT-PCR reads with MiXCR anew, one entry per CDR3 protein. In the table there are more than 450,000 distinct CDR3 sequences, 11% of which are singletons. The data were also submitted as part of a second study, on T cells expressing NK-cell markers.

The source was PBMCs from blood, collected on the day of vaccination. The source is a man in his fifties who received an inactivated influenza vaccine. Both conserved end residues are part of each CDR3. A D gene is named only where the DNA matches it firmly. The listing skips clone size in some rows; elsewhere it reads once, few, many or a size class.

>TRBJ2-7|few|TRBD1|TRBV18
CASSPGTGASSSYEQYF
TGTGCCAGCTCACCAGGGACAGGGGCCTCGTCCTCCTACGAGCAGTACTTC
>TRBJ2-7|.|TRBD1|TRBV11-3
CASSLRQGSSYEQYF
TGTGCCAGCAGCCTAAGACAGGGGTCTTCCTACGAGCAGTACTTC
>TRBJ2-5|.|TRBD2|TRBV4-1
CASSQLRGGIKETQYF
TGCGCCAGCAGCCAATTGCGGGGGGGGATAAAAGAGACCCAGTACTTC
>TRBJ1-1|many|.|TRBV20-1
CSALPASKRTEAFF
TGCAGTGCTCTCCCCGCTTCAAAGCGGACTGAAGCTTTCTTT
>TRBJ1-4|many|.|TRBV12-3/TRBV12-4
CASSFSWGRESNEKLFF
TGTGCCAGCAGTTTTTCGTGGGGGCGGGAGTCTAATGAAAAACTGTTTTTT
>TRBJ2-3|few|TRBD2|TRBV9
CASSVGTGGDTDTQYF
TGTGCCAGCAGCGTCGGAACGGGAGGAGATACAGATACGCAGTATTTT
>TRBJ1-6|.|TRBD1|TRBV6-5
CASSWDRDSPLHF
TGTGCCAGCAGTTGGGACAGGGACTCACCCCTCCACTTT
>TRBJ2-5|.|.|TRBV4-3
CASSHQLLGDYDQETQYF
TGCGCCAGCAGCCACCAGTTATTGGGCGACTACGACCAAGAGACCCAGTACTTC
>TRBJ1-5|few|TRBD1|TRBV4-1
CATGTGVSNQPQHF
TGCGCCACCGGGACAGGGGTTAGCAATCAGCCCCAGCATTTT
>TRBJ2-2|.|.|TRBV4-3
CASSQDQWKTSGELFF
TGCGCCAGCAGCCAAGATCAGTGGAAGACGTCCGGGGAGCTGTTTTTT
>TRBJ2-5|.|.|TRBV7-9
CASSLVPTQETQYF
TGTGCCAGCAGCTTAGTTCCGACCCAAGAGACCCAGTACTTC
>TRBJ2-1|many|TRBD2|TRBV3-1
CASSQGATSSFRKFF
TGTGCCAGCAGCCAAGGGGCGACTAGCAGCTTTAGAAAGTTCTTC
>TRBJ2-2|.|TRBD2|TRBV7-9
CASTRAGVPGELFF
TGTGCCAGCACCCGAGCGGGAGTTCCCGGGGAGCTGTTTTTT
>TRBJ2-1|.|TRBD2|TRBV6-6
CASSATSGEQFF
TGTGCCAGCAGTGCCACTAGCGGTGAGCAGTTCTTC
>TRBJ2-5|.|.|TRBV5-1
CASSWGFQETQYF
TGCGCCAGCAGCTGGGGTTTCCAAGAGACCCAGTACTTC
>TRBJ2-7|few|TRBD2|TRBV5-1
CASSPGTSAAYEQYF
TGCGCCAGCAGCCCCGGGACTAGCGCTGCCTACGAGCAGTACTTC
>TRBJ2-2|.|.|TRBV12-3/TRBV12-4
CASSLVHGAGELFF
TGTGCCAGCAGTTTAGTCCACGGGGCCGGGGAGCTGTTTTTT
>TRBJ2-5|many|.|TRBV5-1
CASSLTGTNQETQYF
TGCGCCAGCAGCTTAACGGGAACAAACCAAGAGACCCAGTACTTC
>TRBJ2-7|few|TRBD1|TRBV5-1
CASSPDRGQDEQYF
TGCGCCAGCAGCCCCGACAGGGGGCAGGACGAGCAGTACTTC
>TRBJ2-1|.|.|TRBV29-1
CSVDTAGGMAGNEQFF
TGCAGCGTTGATACGGCAGGCGGGATGGCGGGCAATGAGCAGTTCTTC